This T cell receptor beta chain was identified in a study of blood T cell repertoires in COVID-19. The method was immunoSEQ multiplex PCR; TCRdb's version includes in-frame clones alone and lacks a portion of them. The sample has fewer than 70,000 clones, 60% to 85% seen once. In this sample, this clone turned up once. CDR3 length: 13 amino acids. Germline-derived CDR1 and CDR2 are SEHNR and FQNEAQ (reference sequence). Trimming left V 6 bases short and J 6 bases short, with 15 bases between. This TCR derives from a human donor in a cohort sampled during active COVID-19. This rearrangement joins TRBV7-9 to TRBJ2-7; maybe TRBD1 (6 bases). The source material was peripheral blood. The CDR3 DNA reads TGTGCCAGCAGTAAAGGACAGTCCCGCGAGCAGTACTTC. Its protein product is CASSKGQSREQYF.